This TCR beta chain was identified in a study of T cell repertoires in cytomegalovirus infection. The study, taken as a whole, reports: There were HLA-C-restricted CMV-specific TCR beta clonotypes dominating the ex vivo response. The study identified carriers of CMV plus the relevant HLA from cumulative public TCR beta family frequency.

MiXCR was run by TCRdb on the reads, yielding one entry per CDR3 protein. The sample contains fewer than 550,000 distinct CDR3 sequences, roughly 30% of which appear only once. As for this clonotype: Its antigen is unknown.

The V end lost 4 bases, the J end lost 1 base, and 9 bases lay between the germline ends. The CDR3 extends over 14 amino acids. Germline V gives CDR1 SGHTA, CDR2 FQGTGA. The TCR sequence derives from a human donor in good health (CMV status not recorded). Some clones in this sample may be carry-over from other donors' samples. The sample consisted of PBMCs. This chain connects TRBV7-3 to TRBJ2-3; D gene uncertain. The CDR3 DNA reads TGTGCCAGCAGCTACGGCAGCGGCACAGATACGCAGTATTTT. It specifies CASSYGSGTDTQYF.